The 10 T cell receptor beta chains below all came from one sample that was sequenced in a study of Ad26.COV2.S vaccination and SARS-CoV-2 variants. Regarding treatment: some 20 received Ad26.COV2.S at low or high dose, single or two shots; 5 received placebo; per-sample allocation not given. Sampling took place 63 days after the first vaccine or placebo injection. Sequencing used immunoSEQ multiplex PCR; TCRdb keeps in-frame clones, though not all of them. The top ten hold approximately 12% of the sample, which has about 350,000 clones, about 88% seen once. The starting material was peripheral blood, obtained in a trial of Ad26.COV2.S vaccine versus placebo. These receptors originate from a person between 18 and 65 years old who received the Ad26.COV2.S COVID-19 vaccine or a placebo.

The V and J genes are TRBV7-3 and TRBJ1-1; weak D call: TRBD1 (5 bases). V was pared by 5 bases and J by 1 base, with 8 bases between. CDR1 and CDR2 (germline): SGHTA, FQGTGA. The CDR3 has 13 residues. CDR3 in DNA: TGTGCCAGCAGCCCCCAGGGGAACACTGAAGCTTTCTTT. Amino acids: CASSPQGNTEAFF.

A few counts support this clone. The V and J genes are TRBV5-4 and TRBJ1-1; D is ambiguous. From germline, CDR1 is SGHNT and CDR2 YYREEE (reference sequence). The ends were cut back, 3 bases at V and 5 bases at J, with 8 bases in the middle. There are 12 residues in the CDR3. The chain's CDR3 is CASSWKGTEAFF. DNA of the CDR3: TGTGCCAGCAGCTGGAAGGGTACTGAAGCTTTCTTT. The whole variable domain, remainder taken from reference TRBV5-4 and TRBJ1-1, is ETGVTQSPTHLIKTRGQQVTLRCSSQSGHNTVSWYQQALGQGPQFIFQYYREEENGRGNFPPRFSGLQFPNYSSELNVNALELDDSALYLCASSWKGTEAFFGQGTRLTVV.

The J gene is TRBJ1-3, the V gene TRBV7-2; possibly TRBD1 for D (5 bases). This CDR3 region has 14 residues. CDR1 is SGHTA and CDR2 is FQGNSA in the germline V gene. V was shortened by 1 base and J by 12 bases, with 16 bases between the two germline ends. The CDR3 sequence is CASSLETRRGDIYF. The CDR3 DNA is TGTGCCAGCAGCTTAGAGACCAGGCGAGGGGACATATATTTT.

The V call is TRBV7-2, the J call TRBJ2-7; tentatively, D is TRBD2 (5 bases). Trimming removed 8 bases at V and 3 bases at J, with 14 bases between. CDR1 is SGHTA, CDR2 FQGNSA, per germline. The CDR3 is made up of 13 amino acids. The CDR3, as DNA: TGTGCCAGCCTATCCGGGGTCAACTACGAGCAGTACTTC. It yields the protein CASLSGVNYEQYF.

The chain combines TRBV5-5 with TRBJ1-2; no clear D. The CDR3 sequence is 13 residues long. Germline V lookup: CDR1 SGHKS, CDR2 YYEKEE (reference sequence). With 0 bases removed from V and 0 bases from J, the gap between germline ends came to 3 bases. The CDR3 DNA reads TGTGCCAGCAGCTTGGCAGCTAACTATGGCTACACCTTC. Its translation is CASSLAANYGYTF. Filled out from reference TRBV5-5 and TRBJ1-2, the complete variable domain reads DAGVTQSPTHLIKTRGQQVTLRCSPISGHKSVSWYQQVLGQGPQFIFQYYEKEERGRGNFPDRFSARQFPNYSSELNVNALLLGDSALYLCASSLAANYGYTFGSGTRLTVV.

The chain recombines TRBV6-2 or TRBV6-3 with TRBJ1-1; perhaps TRBD1 as D (5 bases). The length of the CDR3 is 17 residues. V lost 2 bases and J 6 bases, leaving 22 bases between the germline ends. The V gene's germline CDR1 is MNHEY and CDR2 SVGEGT. The CDR3 nucleotides read TGTGCCAGCAGTTACAAGAGAGGGGTGCCAGGGAAGGCTGAAGCTTTCTTT. Translation gives CASSYKRGVPGKAEAFF.

The chain uses TRBV4-3 and TRBJ2-7; tentatively, D is TRBD1 (7 bases). Germline assignment: CDR1 LGHNA and CDR2 YSLEER. Trimming removed 1 base at V and 1 base at J, with 14 bases between. This CDR3 is 16 amino acids long. In DNA, the CDR3 is TGCGCCAGCAGCCAAGGGGGGGCAGGGGGATCCTACGAGCAGTACTTC. This translates into CASSQGGAGGSYEQYF.

The genes are TRBV4-1 and TRBJ2-7; D ambiguous. Germline CDR1 and CDR2: MGHRA and YSYEKL. The CDR3 runs 15 residues. The V and J ends lost 1 base and 2 bases respectively, with 12 bases between them. CDR3 sequence: CASSQVGQAAYEQYF. CDR3 nucleotide sequence: TGCGCCAGCAGCCAAGTGGGCCAAGCAGCCTACGAGCAGTACTTC.

This clone was seen once. This chain uses TRBV5-1 with TRBJ2-5; TRBD1 is a possible D gene (6 bases). The CDR3 is 14 residues long. Germline assignment: CDR1 SGHRS and CDR2 YFSETQ. Trimming removed 0 bases at V and 1 base at J, with 7 bases between. CDR3 coding DNA: TGCGCCAGCAGCTTGGACAGGGTCCAAGAGACCCAGTACTTC. Its translation is CASSLDRVQETQYF.

This chain connects TRBV19 to TRBJ2-5, with D possibly TRBD1 on 5 matching bases. The CDR3 is 13 amino acids. Deletions cut 6 bases from V and 5 bases from J, with 13 bases between. The V gene's germline CDR1 is LNHDA and CDR2 SQIVND (reference sequence). CDR3 sequence (DNA): TGTGCCAGTAGCAGGGATCAAGGGGAGACCCAGTACTTC. Protein sequence: CASSRDQGETQYF.